This T cell receptor beta chain stems from a study of control samples from healthy donors and cancer patients. Profiled with immunoSEQ multiplex PCR; TCRdb holds only in-frame clones, not every one. The sample holds roughly 130,000 clones; under 95% are singletons and the top ten take over 1.5%. CDR3 length: 12 amino acids. The V end was cut by 10 bases, the J end by 4 bases, with 12 bases between. Germline values: CDR1 SGHTA, CDR2 FQGNSA. The chain carries TRBV7-2 and TRBJ2-3; D is perhaps TRBD2 (5 bases). The sequenced sample consisted of PBMCs. The receptor was derived from a man aged 50 or older with head and neck cancer. The CDR3 nucleotides are TGTGCCACCCTCGGAGGTGCAGATACGCAGTATTTT. Translated: CATLGGADTQYF.